The T cell receptor beta chain described here comes from a study of blood T cell repertoires in COVID-19. Study as a whole: PBMCs, B-cell-depleted T cells, or T cells were the source of the cDNA or gDNA that made up the material.

With 1 base removed from V and 3 bases from J, the gap between germline ends came to 4 bases. The CDR3 length is 13 residues. The germline V gene encodes CDR1 SGHTA and CDR2 FQGNSA. As handled by the study authors: Amplifying reference gene primers gave estimates of nucleated cell counts. TCRdb's copy holds only in-frame clones and misses some; the assay was immunoSEQ multiplex PCR. V and J calls and clone size are as listed in that table; D and trimming were resolved from the DNA. This table has some 59,000 clones, around nine tenths appearing once. The specimen sequenced was peripheral blood. The TCR was taken from a man aged 50-60 years with acute or convalescent COVID-19. This chain uses TRBV7-2 with TRBJ1-5; the D is unclear. CDR3 region: CASSLVSNQPQHF. DNA of the CDR3: TGTGCCAGCAGCTTAGTATCCAATCAGCCCCAGCATTTT.